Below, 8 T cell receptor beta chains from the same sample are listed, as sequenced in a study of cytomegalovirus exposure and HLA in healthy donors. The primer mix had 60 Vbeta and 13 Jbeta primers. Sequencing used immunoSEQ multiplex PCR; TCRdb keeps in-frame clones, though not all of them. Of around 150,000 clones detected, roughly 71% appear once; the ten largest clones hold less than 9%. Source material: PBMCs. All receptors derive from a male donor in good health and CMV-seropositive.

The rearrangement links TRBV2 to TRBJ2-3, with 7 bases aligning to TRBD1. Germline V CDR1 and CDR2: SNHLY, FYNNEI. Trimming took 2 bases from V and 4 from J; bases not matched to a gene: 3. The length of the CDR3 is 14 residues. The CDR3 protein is CASSERTGPDTQYF. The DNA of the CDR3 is TGTGCCAGCAGTGAACGGACAGGCCCAGATACGCAGTATTTT.

This CDR3 is CASSPPASGGNEQFF. CDR3 nucleotide sequence: TGTGCCAGCAGCCCCCCAGCTAGCGGGGGGAATGAGCAGTTCTTC. J is TRBJ2-1 and V is TRBV5-4; TRBD2 agrees at 11 bases. Per germline, CDR1 SGHNT and CDR2 YYREEE (reference sequence). Trimming removed 4 bases from V and 7 bases from J; junction bases left unmatched: 7. This CDR3 has 15 residues.

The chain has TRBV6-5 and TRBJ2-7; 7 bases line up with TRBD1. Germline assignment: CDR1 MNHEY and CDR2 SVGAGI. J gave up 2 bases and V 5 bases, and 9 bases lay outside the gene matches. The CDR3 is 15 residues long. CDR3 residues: CASSNTRTGAYEQYF. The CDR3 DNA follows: TGTGCCAGCAGTAACACACGGACAGGAGCCTACGAGCAGTACTTC.

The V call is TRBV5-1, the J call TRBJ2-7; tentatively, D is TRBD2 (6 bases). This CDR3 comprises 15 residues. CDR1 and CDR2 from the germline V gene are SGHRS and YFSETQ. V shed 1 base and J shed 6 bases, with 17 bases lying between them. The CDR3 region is CASSLRDSPPGEQYF. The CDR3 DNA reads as TGCGCCAGCAGCTTGCGGGACTCCCCTCCAGGCGAGCAGTACTTC.

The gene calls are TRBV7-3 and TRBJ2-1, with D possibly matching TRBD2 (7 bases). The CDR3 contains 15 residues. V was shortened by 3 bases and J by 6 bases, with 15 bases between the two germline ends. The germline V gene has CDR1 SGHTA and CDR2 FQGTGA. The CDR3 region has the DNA TGTGCCAGCAGCTTGGGGGTGGGGGGGCGCAATGAGCAGTTCTTC. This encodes CASSLGVGGRNEQFF.

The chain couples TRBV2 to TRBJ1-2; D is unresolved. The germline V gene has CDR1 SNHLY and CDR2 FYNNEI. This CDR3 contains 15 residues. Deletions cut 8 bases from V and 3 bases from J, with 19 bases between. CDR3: CASAQQVRQDYGYTF. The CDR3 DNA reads TGTGCCAGCGCACAGCAGGTACGCCAGGACTATGGCTACACCTTC.

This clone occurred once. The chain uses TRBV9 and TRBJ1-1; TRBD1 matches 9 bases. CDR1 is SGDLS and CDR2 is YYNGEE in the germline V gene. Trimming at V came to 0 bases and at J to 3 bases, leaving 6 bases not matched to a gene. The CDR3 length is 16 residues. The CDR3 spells CASSVVDRGIDTEAFF. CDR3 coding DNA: TGTGCCAGCAGCGTAGTGGACAGGGGCATAGACACTGAAGCTTTCTTT.

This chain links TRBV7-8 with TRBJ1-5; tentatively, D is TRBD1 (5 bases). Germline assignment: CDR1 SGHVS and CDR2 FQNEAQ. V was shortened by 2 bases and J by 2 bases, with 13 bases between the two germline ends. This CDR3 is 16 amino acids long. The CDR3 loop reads CASSLWGKGGNQPQHF. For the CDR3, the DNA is TGTGCCAGCAGCTTATGGGGTAAAGGGGGCAATCAGCCCCAGCATTTT.